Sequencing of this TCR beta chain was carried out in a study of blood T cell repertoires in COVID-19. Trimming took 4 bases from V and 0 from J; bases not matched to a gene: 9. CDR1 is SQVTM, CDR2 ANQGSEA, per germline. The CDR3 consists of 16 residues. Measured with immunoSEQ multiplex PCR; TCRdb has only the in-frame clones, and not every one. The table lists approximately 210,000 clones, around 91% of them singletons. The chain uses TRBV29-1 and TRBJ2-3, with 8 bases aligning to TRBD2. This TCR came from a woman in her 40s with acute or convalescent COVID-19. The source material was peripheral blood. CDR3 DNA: TGCAGCGTTGGAGCGGGGGCCCACTCTAGCACAGATACGCAGTATTTT. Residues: CSVGAGAHSSTDTQYF.